This T cell receptor beta chain was profiled in a study of cytomegalovirus exposure and HLA in healthy donors. Broader study findings: With further analysis later on, most CMV-associated TCR beta chains appeared HLA-restricted.

PCR employed 60 Vbeta and 13 Jbeta primers. Assay used: immunoSEQ multiplex PCR; TCRdb lists only in-frame clones, some missing. The table records around 150,000 clones, under 80% of them present only once. Germline-derived CDR1 and CDR2 are SGHVS and FNYEAQ. The ends lost 2 bases at V and 1 base at J; junction bases unmatched: 8. The CDR3 length is 19 residues. This clone came up once. Its target is not known. The sample was PBMCs. The chain joins TRBV7-6 to TRBJ2-5, with 15 positions matching TRBD2. The sequence was collected from a man between 35 and 55 years old in good health and CMV-seronegative. Here the CDR3 DNA reads TGTGCCAGCAGCTTACCGGGACTAGCGGGGGGCCCCGTCCAAGAGACCCAGTACTTC. Protein: CASSLPGLAGGPVQETQYF.